This T cell receptor beta chain was profiled in a study of blood T cell repertoires in COVID-19. Study context: The study drew acute and convalescent COVID-19 samples from the United States, Italy and Spain. T cells, B-cell-depleted T cells, or PBMCs provided the cDNA or gDNA that served as material.

Trimming pared 6 bases from V and 5 bases from J, leaving 26 bases between. Per the germline V gene, CDR1 is KGHSH and CDR2 is LQKENI. This CDR3 contains 17 residues. Original processing notes: Researchers report that nucleated cell counts were estimated from reference gene primer amplification. Clones were sequenced by immunoSEQ multiplex PCR, and TCRdb holds only the in-frame ones, with some missing. V and J calls and clone size are those listed in that table; D and trimming were worked out from the DNA. The table includes 150,000 or so clones, roughly nine tenths detected once. The sample consisted of peripheral blood. This TCR came from a man aged 60-69 years with active or convalescent COVID-19. J is TRBJ2-7 and V is TRBV18; TRBD2 is a possible D gene (6 bases). The CDR3 nucleotides are TGTGCCAGCTCGCGAACCCATCCCCGGCTAGCGATCGACGAGCAGTACTTC. It translates to CASSRTHPRLAIDEQYF.